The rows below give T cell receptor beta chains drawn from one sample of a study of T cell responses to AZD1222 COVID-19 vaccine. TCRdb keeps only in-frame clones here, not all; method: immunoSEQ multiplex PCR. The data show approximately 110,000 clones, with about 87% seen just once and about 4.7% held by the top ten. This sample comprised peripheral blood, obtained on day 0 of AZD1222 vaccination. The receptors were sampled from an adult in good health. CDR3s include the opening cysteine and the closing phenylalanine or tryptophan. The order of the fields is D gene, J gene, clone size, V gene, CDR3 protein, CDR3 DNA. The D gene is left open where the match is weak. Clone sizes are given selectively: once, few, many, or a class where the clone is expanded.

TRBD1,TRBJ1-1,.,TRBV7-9,CASSPRDSEAFF,TGTGCCAGCAGCCCGCGGGACAGTGAAGCTTTCTTT
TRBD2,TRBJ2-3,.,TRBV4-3,CASSQDPAGSTDTQYF,TGCGCCAGCAGCCAAGATCCAGCGGGGAGCACAGATACGCAGTATTTT
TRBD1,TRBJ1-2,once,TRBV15,CATSRLTGGYGYTF,TGTGCCACCAGCAGACTGACAGGGGGGTATGGCTACACCTTC
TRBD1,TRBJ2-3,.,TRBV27,CASSLAPTGGADTQYF,TGTGCCAGCAGCCTAGCCCCGACAGGGGGGGCAGATACGCAGTATTTT
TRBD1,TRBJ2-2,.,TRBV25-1,CASRSGTANTGELFF,TGTGCCAGCAGGTCCGGGACAGCGAACACCGGGGAGCTGTTTTTT
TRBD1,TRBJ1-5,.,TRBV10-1,CASSGDRVGQPQHF,TGCGCCAGCAGTGGTGACAGGGTTGGACAGCCCCAGCATTTT
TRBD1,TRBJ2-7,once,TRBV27,CASSLGQGVYEQYF,TGTGCCAGCAGTTTAGGTCAGGGGGTCTACGAGCAGTACTTC
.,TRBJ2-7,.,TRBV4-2,CASSQVSGSDEQYF,TGTGCCAGCAGCCAAGTTTCCGGGAGTGACGAGCAGTACTTC
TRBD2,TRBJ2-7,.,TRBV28,CASHQFGGATYEQYF,TGTGCCAGCCATCAGTTCGGGGGGGCGACCTACGAGCAGTACTTC
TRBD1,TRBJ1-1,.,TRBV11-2,CASSLGLGGLLNTEAFF,TGTGCCAGCAGCTTAGGTCTAGGGGGCCTGTTGAACACTGAAGCTTTCTTT
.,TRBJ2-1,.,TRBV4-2,CASSQAPLYNEQFF,TGTGCCAGCAGCCAAGCCCCCCTGTACAATGAGCAGTTCTTC
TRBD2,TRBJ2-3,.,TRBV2,CASSEGLAGYTDTQYF,TGTGCCAGCAGTGAGGGGCTAGCGGGGTACACAGATACGCAGTATTTT
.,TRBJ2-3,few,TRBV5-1,CASSQGGETDTQYF,TGCGCCAGCAGTCAAGGGGGAGAGACAGATACGCAGTATTTT
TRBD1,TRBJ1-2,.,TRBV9,CASSVVEGQGANYGYTF,TGTGCCAGCAGCGTAGTAGAGGGACAGGGGGCTAACTATGGCTACACCTTC
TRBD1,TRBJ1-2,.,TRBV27,CASGSLRTGADGYTF,TGTGCCAGCGGCTCACTTAGGACAGGGGCAGATGGCTACACCTTC